Listed below are T cell receptor beta chains from one sample, sequenced in a study of blood T cell repertoires in COVID-19. Produced via immunoSEQ multiplex PCR; TCRdb's table is partial and in-frame only. The sample lists over 150,000 clones, around 83% occurring once. Sequencing used peripheral blood. These receptors came from a human donor in a cohort sampled during active COVID-19. Each CDR3 is given with its conserved first and last residue. D genes are given only for firm matches. Some rows have no size entry. The others give once, few or many, or a class for an expanded clone.

j_call | clone_size | cdr3_length | d_call | v_call | cdr3_nt | cdr3_aa
TRBJ2-5 | . | 12 | TRBD2 | TRBV7-9 | TGTGCCAGCAGCTTATGGGAGGGACCCCGTTACTTC | CASSLWEGPRYF
TRBJ1-1 | . | 18 | . | TRBV11-2 | TGTGCCAGCAGCTTGAACGTCGGGGACTGGGGCCCTAAGTCGGAAGCTTTCTTT | CASSLNVGDWGPKSEAFF
TRBJ2-1 | . | 18 | TRBD2 | TRBV5-1 | TGCGCCAGCAGACGGACTAGCGGGAGTCTTGGCCCCTACAATGAGCAGTTCTTC | CASRRTSGSLGPYNEQFF
TRBJ2-1 | . | 15 | . | TRBV9 | TGTGCCAGCAGCGTAGAAGAGTCCGCCTACAATGAGCAGTTCTTC | CASSVEESAYNEQFF
TRBJ2-6 | . | 18 | TRBD1 | TRBV5-1 | TGCGCCAGCAGGACCGGGACAGGTCTTTACTCTGGGGCCAACGTCCTGACTTTC | CASRTGTGLYSGANVLTF
TRBJ1-6 | . | 16 | TRBD1 | TRBV3-1/TRBV3-2 | TGTGCCAGCAGCCAAGACCGGGACAGCTATAATTCACCCCTCCACTTT | CASSQDRDSYNSPLHF
TRBJ1-5 | . | 15 | TRBD1 | TRBV2 | TGTGCCAGCAGTGAAGAGGTGACAGGGAATCAGCCCCAGCATTTT | CASSEEVTGNQPQHF
TRBJ2-7 | few | 17 | TRBD2 | TRBV28 | TGTGCCAGCAGTTTATCCATGTCTAGCGGGGGACGCTACGAGCAGTACTTC | CASSLSMSSGGRYEQYF
TRBJ2-6 | . | 16 | . | TRBV28 | TGTGCCAGCAGTTTGCTGGGGGCAATTGGGGCCAACGTCCTGACTTTC | CASSLLGAIGANVLTF
TRBJ1-4 | . | 15 | . | TRBV5-1 | TGCGCCAGCAGCTCAACGGGGGGACCTAATGAAAAACTGTTTTTT | CASSSTGGPNEKLFF
TRBJ1-1 | . | 11 | TRBD1 | TRBV7-8 | TGTGCCAGCAGCTCACAGGGGCGAGCTTTCTTT | CASSSQGRAFF
TRBJ2-3 | . | 14 | . | TRBV7-2 | TGTGCCAGCAGCTTACCCGCTATCACAGATACGCAGTATTTT | CASSLPAITDTQYF
TRBJ2-5 | . | 13 | . | TRBV30 | TGTGCCTGGAGTGTAATCCAGGCAGGGACCCAGTACTTC | CAWSVIQAGTQYF
TRBJ1-4 | . | 13 | . | TRBV3-1/TRBV3-2 | TGTGCCAGCAGCCTAGGACATTCTGAAAAACTGTTTTTT | CASSLGHSEKLFF
TRBJ2-7 | . | 14 | TRBD2 | TRBV6-6 | TGTGCCAGCAGTTTGCCGGGGGGGGCCTACGAGCAGTACTTC | CASSLPGGAYEQYF
TRBJ2-6 | . | 16 | . | TRBV5-1 | TGCGCCAGCAGCGACAGACGGAACTCTGGGGCCAACGTCCTGACTTTC | CASSDRRNSGANVLTF
TRBJ1-4 | . | 15 | . | TRBV7-2 | TGTGCCAGCAGCTTAGGACCAGGACTAAATGAAAAACTGTTTTTT | CASSLGPGLNEKLFF
TRBJ2-5 | . | 15 | . | TRBV20-1 | TGCAGTGCTAGTGACCGCGGGACCGCAGGAGAGACCCAGTACTTC | CSASDRGTAGETQYF
TRBJ2-2 | . | 15 | . | TRBV7-9 | TGTGCCAGCAGCCGCAGGGAAACGAACACCGGGGAGCTGTTTTTT | CASSRRETNTGELFF
TRBJ2-3 | . | 17 | TRBD1 | TRBV4-1 | TGCGCCAGCAGCCACGAAGGGACAGGCACTAGCACAGATACGCAGTATTTT | CASSHEGTGTSTDTQYF
TRBJ2-5 | . | 15 | TRBD1 | TRBV7-2 | TGTGCCAGCAGCGTCGGGACAGCAATCCAAGAGACCCAGTACTTC | CASSVGTAIQETQYF
TRBJ1-1 | . | 17 | TRBD1 | TRBV28 | TGTGCCAGCAGTCCCACTCAGGGGGCGCGACCTAACACTGAAGCTTTCTTT | CASSPTQGARPNTEAFF
TRBJ2-6 | . | 16 | . | TRBV14 | TGTGCCAGCAGCCAAATAACAGGGTCCGGGGCCAACGTCCTGACTTTC | CASSQITGSGANVLTF
TRBJ2-1 | . | 12 | . | TRBV28 | TGTGCCAGCAGTTTCGGGTACAATGAGCAGTTCTTC | CASSFGYNEQFF
TRBJ1-1 | once | 17 | . | TRBV30 | TGTGCCTGGAGTGTCGACAGGCACGGGAATGGGGGCACTGAAGCTTTCTTT | CAWSVDRHGNGGTEAFF
TRBJ2-1 | . | 19 | TRBD1 | TRBV24-1 | TGTGCCACCAGTAAAAGTCGACAGGGGGACGCGAGCTCCTACAATGAGCAGTTCTTC | CATSKSRQGDASSYNEQFF
TRBJ1-1 | . | 12 | TRBD1 | TRBV18 | TGTGCCAGCTCTAGGGGGCGTGATGAAGCTTTCTTT | CASSRGRDEAFF
TRBJ2-1 | . | 18 | TRBD2 | TRBV5-1 | TGCGCCAGCAGCCATGGGACTAGCGCAAAACATGACAGGGATGAGCAGTTCTTC | CASSHGTSAKHDRDEQFF
TRBJ2-1 | . | 13 | . | TRBV2 | TGTGCCAGCAGTGATACTTCCTACAATGAGCAGTTCTTC | CASSDTSYNEQFF
TRBJ2-5 | . | 13 | . | TRBV20-1 | TGCAGTGCTAGTTCAAGCGGACAAGAGACCCAGTACTTC | CSASSSGQETQYF
TRBJ2-3 | . | 15 | TRBD2 | TRBV9 | TGTGCCAGCAGCGGGGGACTAGCTCTCACAGATACGCAGTATTTT | CASSGGLALTDTQYF
TRBJ2-1 | . | 17 | TRBD2 | TRBV4-2 | TGTGCCAGCAGCCAGTCCTCCGGGACTAGCGGACAAAATGAGCAGTTCTTC | CASSQSSGTSGQNEQFF
TRBJ2-5 | . | 14 | . | TRBV7-2 | TGTGCCAGCAGCTTATTTACAGAGAAAGAGACCCAGTACTTC | CASSLFTEKETQYF
TRBJ2-1 | . | 18 | TRBD2 | TRBV5-4 | TGTGCCAGCAGCCCCAGCCTAGCGGGAGGAGAGTCCTACAATGAGCAGTTCTTC | CASSPSLAGGESYNEQFF
TRBJ2-5 | few | 17 | . | TRBV6-6 | TGTGCCAGCAGTCCAGGGCGGTTGGCGATAAGGGGAGAGACCCAGTACTTC | CASSPGRLAIRGETQYF
TRBJ2-3 | few | 15 | . | TRBV5-1 | TGCGCCAGCAGCTTGAAGGCAGGGCGCACAGATACGCAGTATTTT | CASSLKAGRTDTQYF
TRBJ1-4 | . | 13 | . | TRBV18 | TGTGCCAGCTCACCACGCGACGGGGAAAAACTGTTTTTT | CASSPRDGEKLFF
TRBJ2-3 | . | 15 | TRBD2 | TRBV19 | TGTGCCAGTAGTTTAGCGGGAGGGATCACAGATACGCAGTATTTT | CASSLAGGITDTQYF
TRBJ1-1 | once | 15 | TRBD1 | TRBV5-8 | TGTGCCAGCAGATTTTCCAGGGGGCTGGGCACTGAAGCTTTCTTT | CASRFSRGLGTEAFF
TRBJ2-1 | . | 13 | . | TRBV7-6 | TGTGCCAGCAGCTTCCAGACTTACAATGAGCAGTTCTTC | CASSFQTYNEQFF
TRBJ1-3 | . | 14 | TRBD1 | TRBV13 | TGTGCCAGCAGCTTTGGACAGGCTGGAAACACCATATATTTT | CASSFGQAGNTIYF
TRBJ2-3 | few | 15 | TRBD2 | TRBV28 | TGTGCCAGCAGTAGGACTAGAGGCAACACAGATACGCAGTATTTT | CASSRTRGNTDTQYF
TRBJ2-2 | . | 13 | . | TRBV27 | TGTGCCAGCAGTCGGGGTTACACCGGGGAGCTGTTTTTT | CASSRGYTGELFF
TRBJ1-1 | . | 15 | . | TRBV28 | TGTGCCAGCCACCCTAACGCTTACTTTAACACTAAAGCTTTCTTT | CASHPNAYFNTKAFF
TRBJ2-1 | . | 12 | . | TRBV18 | TGTGCCAGCTCACTCCTAGAGGTTGAGCAGTTCTTC | CASSLLEVEQFF
TRBJ2-6 | . | 16 | TRBD1 | TRBV24-1 | TGTGCCACCAGCGACAGGGGGCCATCTGGGGCCAACGTCCTGACTTTC | CATSDRGPSGANVLTF
TRBJ1-6 | . | 16 | TRBD1 | TRBV5-1 | TGCGCCAGCAGCTTGGGACAGGGATCTTATAATTCACCCCTCCACTTT | CASSLGQGSYNSPLHF
TRBJ2-4 | . | 15 | . | TRBV4-2 | TGTGCCAGCAGCCCCGAGGGCAGCAATCAAAACATTCAGTACTTC | CASSPEGSNQNIQYF
TRBJ1-5 | . | 15 | . | TRBV19 | TGTGCCAGTAGTATAGGGGGCAGGGCCAATCAGCCCCAGCATTTT | CASSIGGRANQPQHF
TRBJ2-5 | . | 15 | . | TRBV2 | TGTGCCAGCAGTGTCTCTTGGACAGTCCAAGAGACCCAGTACTTC | CASSVSWTVQETQYF
TRBJ2-7 | . | 13 | . | TRBV28 | TGTGCCAGCATCTCCACAGGTTTATCTGAGCAGTACTTC | CASISTGLSEQYF
TRBJ1-4 | . | 19 | . | TRBV15 | TGTGCCACCAGCAGACATCCAATCGGGGGTTCAGCAACTAATGAAAAACTGTTTTTT | CATSRHPIGGSATNEKLFF
TRBJ2-7 | few | 12 | . | TRBV19 | TGTGCCAGTAGTCTCCCGACGGGCGAGCAGTACTTC | CASSLPTGEQYF
TRBJ2-5 | . | 15 | TRBD1 | TRBV27 | TGTGCCAGCAGTCGACAGGGCCCCCTTCAAGAGACCCAGTACTTC | CASSRQGPLQETQYF
TRBJ2-7 | . | 18 | TRBD2 | TRBV7-9 | TGTGCCAGCAGCTTAGTACTAGCGGGGCGGGGCGCGGACTACGAGCAGTACTTC | CASSLVLAGRGADYEQYF
TRBJ1-2 | few | 16 | TRBD1 | TRBV6-1 | TGTGCCAGCAGTGGGACGAACGACAGGGGAGTCTATGGCTACACCTTC | CASSGTNDRGVYGYTF